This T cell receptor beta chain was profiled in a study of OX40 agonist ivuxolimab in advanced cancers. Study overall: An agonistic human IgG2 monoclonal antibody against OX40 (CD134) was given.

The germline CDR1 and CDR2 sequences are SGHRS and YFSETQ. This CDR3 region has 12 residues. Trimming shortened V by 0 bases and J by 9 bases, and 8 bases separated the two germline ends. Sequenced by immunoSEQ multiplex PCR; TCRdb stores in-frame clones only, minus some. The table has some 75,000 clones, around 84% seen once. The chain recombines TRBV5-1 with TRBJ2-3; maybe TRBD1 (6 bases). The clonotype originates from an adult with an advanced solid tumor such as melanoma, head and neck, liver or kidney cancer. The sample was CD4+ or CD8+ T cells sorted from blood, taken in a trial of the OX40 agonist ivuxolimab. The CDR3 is CASSLDTGTQYF. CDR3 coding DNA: TGCGCCAGCAGCTTGGATACAGGGACGCAGTATTTT.